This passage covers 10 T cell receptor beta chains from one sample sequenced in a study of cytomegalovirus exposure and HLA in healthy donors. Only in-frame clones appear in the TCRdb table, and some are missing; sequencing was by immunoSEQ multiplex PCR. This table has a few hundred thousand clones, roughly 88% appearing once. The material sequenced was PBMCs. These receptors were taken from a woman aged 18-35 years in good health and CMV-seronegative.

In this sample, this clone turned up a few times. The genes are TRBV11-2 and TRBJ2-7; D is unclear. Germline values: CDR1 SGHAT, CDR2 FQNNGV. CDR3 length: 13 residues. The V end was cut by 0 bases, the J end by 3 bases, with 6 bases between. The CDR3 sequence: CASSLDIGYEQYF. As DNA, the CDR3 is TGTGCCAGCAGCTTAGATATCGGCTACGAGCAGTACTTC.

CDR3 sequence (DNA): TGCGCCAGCAGCCAAGAGTACCGGGAGCGGGCCCAGTACTTC. Residues: CASSQEYRERAQYF. The V call is TRBV4-3, the J call TRBJ2-5; TRBD2 is a possible D gene (6 bases). Trimming cost V 0 bases and J 9 bases, with 14 bases left between them. This CDR3 is 14 amino acids long. Per germline, CDR1 LGHNA and CDR2 YSLEER.

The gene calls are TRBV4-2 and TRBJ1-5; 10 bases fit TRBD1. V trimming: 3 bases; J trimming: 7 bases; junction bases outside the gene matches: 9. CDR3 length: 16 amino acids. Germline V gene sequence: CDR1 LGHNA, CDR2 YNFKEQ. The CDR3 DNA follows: TGTGCCAGCAGCCAGGATCTAGGGGACAGGGGCCAGCCCCAGCATTTT. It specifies CASSQDLGDRGQPQHF.

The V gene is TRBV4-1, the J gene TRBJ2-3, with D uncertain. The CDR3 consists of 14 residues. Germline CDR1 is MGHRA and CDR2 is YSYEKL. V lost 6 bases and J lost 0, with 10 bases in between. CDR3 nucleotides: TGCGCCAGCAGGGCAACAGTTAGCACAGATACGCAGTATTTT. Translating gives CASRATVSTDTQYF.

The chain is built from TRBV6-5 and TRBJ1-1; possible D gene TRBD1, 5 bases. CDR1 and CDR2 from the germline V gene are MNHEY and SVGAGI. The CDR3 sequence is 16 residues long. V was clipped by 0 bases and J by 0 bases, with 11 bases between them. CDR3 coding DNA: TGTGCCAGCAGTTACTCGACAGAGTTCATGAACACTGAAGCTTTCTTT. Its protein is CASSYSTEFMNTEAFF.

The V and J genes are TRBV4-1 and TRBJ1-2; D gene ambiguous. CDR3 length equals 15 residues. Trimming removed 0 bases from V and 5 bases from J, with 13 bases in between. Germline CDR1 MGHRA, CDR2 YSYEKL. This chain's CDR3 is CASSQDEGQAYGYTF. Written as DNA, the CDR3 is TGCGCCAGCAGCCAAGACGAGGGCCAGGCTTATGGCTACACCTTC.

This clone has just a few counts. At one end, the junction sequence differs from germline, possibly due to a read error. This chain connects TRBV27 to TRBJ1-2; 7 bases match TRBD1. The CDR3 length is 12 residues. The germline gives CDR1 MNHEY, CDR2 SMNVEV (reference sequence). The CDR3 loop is CASSLRGQAPAF. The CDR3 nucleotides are TGTGCCAGCAGTTTACGAGGACAGGCACCGGCTTTC.

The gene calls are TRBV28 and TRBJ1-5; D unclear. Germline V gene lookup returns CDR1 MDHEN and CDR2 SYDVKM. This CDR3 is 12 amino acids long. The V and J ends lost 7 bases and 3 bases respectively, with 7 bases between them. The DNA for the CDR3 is TGTGCCAGCATGAGGAACAATCAGCCCCAGCATTTT. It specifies CASMRNNQPQHF.

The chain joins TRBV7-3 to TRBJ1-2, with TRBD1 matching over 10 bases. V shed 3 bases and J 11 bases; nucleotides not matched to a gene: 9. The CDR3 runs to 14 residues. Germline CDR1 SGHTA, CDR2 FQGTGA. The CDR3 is CASSFSGTGEGYTF. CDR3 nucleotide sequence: TGTGCCAGCAGCTTCTCAGGGACAGGGGAGGGGTACACCTTC.

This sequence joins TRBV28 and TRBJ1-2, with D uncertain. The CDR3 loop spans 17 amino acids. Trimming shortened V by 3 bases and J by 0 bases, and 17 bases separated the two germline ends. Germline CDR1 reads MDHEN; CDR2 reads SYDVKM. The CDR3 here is CASSFESAGSSNYGYTF. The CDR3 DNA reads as TGTGCCAGCAGTTTTGAGAGTGCGGGTTCGTCTAACTATGGCTACACCTTC.